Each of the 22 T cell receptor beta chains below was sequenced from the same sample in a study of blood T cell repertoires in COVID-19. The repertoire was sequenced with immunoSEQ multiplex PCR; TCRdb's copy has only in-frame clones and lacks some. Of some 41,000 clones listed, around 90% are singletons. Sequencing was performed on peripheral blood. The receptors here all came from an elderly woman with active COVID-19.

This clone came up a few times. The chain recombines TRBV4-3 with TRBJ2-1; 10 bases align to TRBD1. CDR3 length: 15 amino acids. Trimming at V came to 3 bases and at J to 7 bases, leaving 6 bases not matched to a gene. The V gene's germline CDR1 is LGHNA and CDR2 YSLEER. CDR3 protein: CASSQADRGRNEQFF. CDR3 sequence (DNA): TGCGCCAGCAGCCAGGCCGACAGGGGGCGAAATGAGCAGTTCTTC.

The CDR3 nucleotides are TGTGCCAGCAGGTCCAGGGAGGGTAATGAAAAACTGTTTTTT. It is translated as CASRSREGNEKLFF. V usage is TRBV6-5 and J usage is TRBJ1-4; a possible D gene is TRBD1 (5 bases). Germline V CDR1 and CDR2: MNHEY, SVGAGI. The CDR3 spans 14 residues. The V end was cut by 6 bases, the J end by 4 bases, with 12 bases between.

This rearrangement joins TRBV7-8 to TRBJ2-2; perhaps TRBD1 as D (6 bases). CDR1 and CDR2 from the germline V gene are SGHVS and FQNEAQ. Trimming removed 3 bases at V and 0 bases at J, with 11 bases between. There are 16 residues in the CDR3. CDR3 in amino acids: CASSFLGQTNTGELFF. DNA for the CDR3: TGTGCCAGCAGCTTTCTGGGACAAACGAACACCGGGGAGCTGTTTTTT.

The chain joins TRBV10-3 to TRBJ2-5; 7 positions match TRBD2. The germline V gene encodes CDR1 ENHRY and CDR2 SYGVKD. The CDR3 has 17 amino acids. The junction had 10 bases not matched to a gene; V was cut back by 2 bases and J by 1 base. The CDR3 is CAISEAGGGAGQETQYF. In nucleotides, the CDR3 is TGTGCCATCAGTGAGGCTGGGGGGGGAGCAGGCCAAGAGACCCAGTACTTC.

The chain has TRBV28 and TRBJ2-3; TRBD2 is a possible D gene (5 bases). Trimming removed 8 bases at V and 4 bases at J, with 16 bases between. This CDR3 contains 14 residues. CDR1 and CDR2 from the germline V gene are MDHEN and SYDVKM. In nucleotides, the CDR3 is TGTGCCAGCTCTAGCACGGTTGCTGCAGATACGCAGTATTTT. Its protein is CASSSTVAADTQYF.

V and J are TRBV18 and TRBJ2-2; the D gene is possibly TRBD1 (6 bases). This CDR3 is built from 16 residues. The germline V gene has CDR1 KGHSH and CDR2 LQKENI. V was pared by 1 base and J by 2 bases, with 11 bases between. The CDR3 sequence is CASSPQTGLNTGELFF. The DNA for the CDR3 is TGTGCCAGCTCACCACAAACAGGGCTAAACACCGGGGAGCTGTTTTTT.

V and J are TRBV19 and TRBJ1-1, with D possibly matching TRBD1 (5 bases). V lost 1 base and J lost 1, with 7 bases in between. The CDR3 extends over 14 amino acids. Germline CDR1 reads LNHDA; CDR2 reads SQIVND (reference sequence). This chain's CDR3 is CASSIGGPNTEAFF. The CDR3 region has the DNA TGTGCCAGTAGTATAGGGGGCCCGAACACTGAAGCTTTCTTT.

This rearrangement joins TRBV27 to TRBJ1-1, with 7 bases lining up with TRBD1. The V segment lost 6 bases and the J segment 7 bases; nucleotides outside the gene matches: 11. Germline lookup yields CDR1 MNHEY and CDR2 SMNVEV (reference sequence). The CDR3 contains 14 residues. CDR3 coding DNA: TGTGCCAGCAGACAACTCATCCGGGACAGTGAAGCTTTCTTT. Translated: CASRQLIRDSEAFF.

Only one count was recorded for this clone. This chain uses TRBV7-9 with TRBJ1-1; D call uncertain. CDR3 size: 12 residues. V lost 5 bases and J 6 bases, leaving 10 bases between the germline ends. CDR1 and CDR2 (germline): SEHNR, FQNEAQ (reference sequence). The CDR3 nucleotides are TGTGCCAGCAGCCCCGGAGGCTCTGAAGCTTTCTTT. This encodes CASSPGGSEAFF.

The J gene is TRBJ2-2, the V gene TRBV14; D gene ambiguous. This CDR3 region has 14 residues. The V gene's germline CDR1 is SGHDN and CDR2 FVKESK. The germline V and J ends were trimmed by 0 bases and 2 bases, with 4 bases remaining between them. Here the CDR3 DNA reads TGTGCCAGCAGCCAAGACAGAAACACCGGGGAGCTGTTTTTT. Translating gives CASSQDRNTGELFF. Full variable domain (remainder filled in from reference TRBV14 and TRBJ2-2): EAGVTQFPSHSVIEKGQTVTLRCDPISGHDNLYWYRRVMGKEIKFLLHFVKESKQDESGMPNNRFLAERTGGTYSTLKVQPAELEDSGVYFCASSQDRNTGELFFGEGSRLTVL.

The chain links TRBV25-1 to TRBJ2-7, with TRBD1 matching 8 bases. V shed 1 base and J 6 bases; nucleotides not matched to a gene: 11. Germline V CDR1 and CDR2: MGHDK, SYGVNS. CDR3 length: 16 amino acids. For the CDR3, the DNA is TGTGCCAGCAGTGAATCCGGGACAGGCCTCCTTCGCGAGCAGTACTTC. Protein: CASSESGTGLLREQYF.

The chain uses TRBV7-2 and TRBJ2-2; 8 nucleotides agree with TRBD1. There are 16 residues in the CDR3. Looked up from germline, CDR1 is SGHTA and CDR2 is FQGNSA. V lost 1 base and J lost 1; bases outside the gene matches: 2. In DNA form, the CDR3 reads TGTGCCAGCAGCTTAGGACAGGGGCTGAACACCGGGGAGCTGTTTTTT. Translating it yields CASSLGQGLNTGELFF.

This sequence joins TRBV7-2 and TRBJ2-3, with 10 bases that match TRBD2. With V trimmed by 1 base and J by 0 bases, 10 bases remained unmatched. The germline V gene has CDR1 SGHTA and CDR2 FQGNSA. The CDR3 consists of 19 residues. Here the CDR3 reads CASSLVFQRGGPSTDTQYF. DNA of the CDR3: TGTGCCAGCAGCTTAGTCTTTCAGCGGGGGGGCCCTAGCACAGATACGCAGTATTTT.

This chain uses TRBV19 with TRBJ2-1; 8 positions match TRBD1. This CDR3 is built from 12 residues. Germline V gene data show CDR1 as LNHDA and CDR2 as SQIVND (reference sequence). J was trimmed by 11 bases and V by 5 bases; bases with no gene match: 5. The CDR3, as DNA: TGTGCCAGTAGTTCACAGGGGGACAAGCAGTTCTTC. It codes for CASSSQGDKQFF.

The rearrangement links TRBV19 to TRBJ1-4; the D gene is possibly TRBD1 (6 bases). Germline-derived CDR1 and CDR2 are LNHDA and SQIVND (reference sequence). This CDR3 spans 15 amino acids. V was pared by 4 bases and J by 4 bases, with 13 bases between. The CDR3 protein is CASSTWDKDNEKLFF. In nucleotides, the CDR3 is TGTGCCAGTAGTACTTGGGACAAAGATAATGAAAAACTGTTTTTT.

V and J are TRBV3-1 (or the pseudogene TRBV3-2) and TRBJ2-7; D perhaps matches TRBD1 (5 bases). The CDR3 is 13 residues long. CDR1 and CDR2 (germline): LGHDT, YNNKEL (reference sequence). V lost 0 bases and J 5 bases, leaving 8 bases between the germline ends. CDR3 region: CASSQETGDEQYF. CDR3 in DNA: TGTGCCAGCAGCCAAGAAACAGGCGACGAGCAGTACTTC.

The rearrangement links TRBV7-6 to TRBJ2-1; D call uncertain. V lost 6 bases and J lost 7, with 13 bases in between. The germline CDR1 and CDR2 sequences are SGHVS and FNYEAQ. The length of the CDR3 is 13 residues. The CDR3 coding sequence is TGTGCCAGCAGTTCCTTTACCGGGAATGAGCAGTTCTTC. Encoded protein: CASSSFTGNEQFF. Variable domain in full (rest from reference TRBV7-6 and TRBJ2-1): GAGVSQSPRYKVTKRGQDVALRCDPISGHVSLYWYRQALGQGPEFLTYFNYEAQQDKSGLPNDRFSAERPEGSISTLTIQRTEQRDSAMYRCASSSFTGNEQFFGPGTRLTVL.

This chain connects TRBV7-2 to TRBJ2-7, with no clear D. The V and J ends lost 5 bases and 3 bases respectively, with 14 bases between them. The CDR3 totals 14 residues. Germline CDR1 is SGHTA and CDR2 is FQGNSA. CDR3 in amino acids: CASSALLTLYEQYF. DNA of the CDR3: TGTGCCAGCAGCGCCCTATTGACACTCTACGAGCAGTACTTC.

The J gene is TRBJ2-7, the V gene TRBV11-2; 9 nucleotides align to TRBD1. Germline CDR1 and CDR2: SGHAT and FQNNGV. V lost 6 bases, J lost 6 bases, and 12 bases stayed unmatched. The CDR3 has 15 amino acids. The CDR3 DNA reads TGTGCCAGCAGAAAGACGGGACAGGGAAGTGGCGAGCAGTACTTC. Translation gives CASRKTGQGSGEQYF. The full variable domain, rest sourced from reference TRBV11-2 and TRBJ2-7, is EAGVAQSPRYKIIEKRQSVAFWCNPISGHATLYWYQQILGQGPKLLIQFQNNGVVDDSQLPKDRFSAERLKGVDSTLKIQPAKLEDSAVYLCASRKTGQGSGEQYFGPGTRLTVT.

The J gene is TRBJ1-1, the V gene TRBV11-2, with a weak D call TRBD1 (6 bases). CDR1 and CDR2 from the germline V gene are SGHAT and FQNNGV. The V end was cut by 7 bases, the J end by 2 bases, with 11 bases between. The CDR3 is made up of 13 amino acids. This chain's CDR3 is CASMRTANTEAFF. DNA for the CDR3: TGTGCCAGCATGCGGACAGCCAACACTGAAGCTTTCTTT.

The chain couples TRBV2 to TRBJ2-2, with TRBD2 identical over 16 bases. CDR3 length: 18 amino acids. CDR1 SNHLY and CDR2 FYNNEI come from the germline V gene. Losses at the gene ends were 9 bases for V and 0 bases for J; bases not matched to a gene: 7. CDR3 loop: CAREAGTSGGANTGELFF. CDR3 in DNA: TGTGCCAGGGAAGCCGGGACTAGCGGGGGGGCGAACACCGGGGAGCTGTTTTTT.

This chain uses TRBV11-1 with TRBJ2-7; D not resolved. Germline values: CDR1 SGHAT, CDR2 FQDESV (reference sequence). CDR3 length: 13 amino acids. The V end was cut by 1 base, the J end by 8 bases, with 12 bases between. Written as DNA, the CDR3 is TGTGCCAGCAGCTTAGGCCCCCGGGTTCAGCAGTACTTC. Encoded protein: CASSLGPRVQQYF.